The 29 T cell receptor beta chains below come from one sample, sequenced in a study of blood T cell repertoires in COVID-19. The protocol was immunoSEQ multiplex PCR, while the TCRdb copy is restricted to in-frame clones and leaves out a portion. The sample carries fewer than 350,000 clones, approximately 88% recorded once. The sequenced sample was peripheral blood. Receptors were obtained from a man between 18 and 35 years old with active or convalescent COVID-19.

This rearrangement joins TRBV6-5 to TRBJ2-1; no clear D gene. Germline CDR1 reads MNHEY; CDR2 reads SVGAGI. The V end lost 7 bases, the J end lost 10 bases, and 11 bases lay between the germline ends. The CDR3 has 11 amino acids. Written as DNA, the CDR3 is TGTGCCAGCACCCGTGGCCCCGAGCAGTTCTTC. This translates into CASTRGPEQFF.

This clone was seen just once. The chain carries TRBV9 and TRBJ2-2; no firm D call. This CDR3 region has 12 residues. The V end lost 3 bases, the J end lost 3 bases, and 3 bases lay between the germline ends. Germline CDR1 and CDR2: SGDLS and YYNGEE. The chain's CDR3 is CASSGDTGELFF. CDR3 nucleotides: TGTGCCAGCAGCGGAGACACCGGGGAGCTGTTTTTT.

The chain is built from TRBV7-8 and TRBJ2-5; D uncertain. V was shortened by 5 bases and J by 7 bases, with 8 bases between the two germline ends. There are 11 residues in the CDR3. Germline-derived CDR1 and CDR2 are SGHVS and FQNEAQ. CDR3 sequence: CASSLTGTQYF. The CDR3 region has the DNA TGTGCCAGCAGCCTTACCGGGACCCAGTACTTC.

The gene calls are TRBV6-2 or TRBV6-3 and TRBJ2-7; 7 bases are a match to TRBD2. Germline lookup yields CDR1 MNHEY and CDR2 SVGEGT. The CDR3 runs to 14 residues. The trim removed 5 bases at V and 5 bases at J, leaving 9 bases unmatched. The CDR3 coding sequence is TGTGCCAGCAGTCAATACCGACTAGCCCACGAGCAGTACTTC. Encoded protein: CASSQYRLAHEQYF.

This sequence joins TRBV3-1 (or the pseudogene TRBV3-2) and TRBJ2-7; TRBD2 matches 7 bases. The junction had 6 bases not matched to a gene; V was cut back by 3 bases and J by 4 bases. The CDR3 runs 14 residues. Germline CDR1 LGHDT, CDR2 YNNKEL (reference sequence). DNA for the CDR3: TGTGCCAGCAGCCAGATTGGAGCGGGGTACGAGCAGTACTTC. The encoded protein is CASSQIGAGYEQYF.

The table lists this clone with a few counts. The CDR3 sequence is CASSQEQGLAGGWEQFF. Here the CDR3 DNA reads TGTGCCAGCAGCCAAGAACAAGGGCTAGCGGGGGGGTGGGAGCAGTTCTTC. V gene TRBV4-2 combines with J gene TRBJ2-1, with 12 nucleotides matching TRBD2. There are 17 residues in the CDR3. Germline V gene lookup returns CDR1 LGHNA and CDR2 YNFKEQ. V trimming: 0 bases; J trimming: 10 bases; junction bases outside the gene matches: 10.

This clone appeared a few times. V usage is TRBV7-2 and J usage is TRBJ1-2; a possible D gene is TRBD1 (6 bases). From germline, CDR1 is SGHTA and CDR2 FQGNSA. V shed 5 bases and J shed 4 bases, with 11 bases lying between them. The CDR3 extends over 13 amino acids. The CDR3 spells CASSPRQAYGYTF. The CDR3 nucleotides read TGTGCCAGCAGCCCGAGACAGGCCTATGGCTACACCTTC.

In DNA, the CDR3 is TGTGCCAGCAGGGGAGGGTTAGATGAAAAACTGTTTTTT. Encoded protein: CASRGGLDEKLFF. V usage is TRBV12-3 or TRBV12-4 and J usage is TRBJ1-4; no firm D call. This CDR3 region has 13 residues. The V end was cut by 6 bases, the J end by 6 bases, with 11 bases between.

For the CDR3, the DNA is TGTGCCACCAGCAGAGTTGCAGGGGCGGGCGAGCAGTACTTC. Translating it yields CATSRVAGAGEQYF. This chain links TRBV15 with TRBJ2-7; D might be TRBD1 (6 bases). The CDR3 is 14 residues long. Trimming pared 1 base from V and 6 bases from J, leaving 13 bases between. Germline V lookup: CDR1 LNHNV, CDR2 YYDKDF (reference sequence).

V gene TRBV15 combines with J gene TRBJ1-2; D is perhaps TRBD1 (6 bases). Deletions cut 0 bases from V and 3 bases from J, with 11 bases between. The CDR3 runs to 15 residues. Per the germline V gene, CDR1 is LNHNV and CDR2 is YYDKDF (reference sequence). The CDR3 DNA is TGTGCCACCAGCAGAGAGGGGGCGCCGGACTATGGCTACACCTTC. Protein product: CATSREGAPDYGYTF.

V gene TRBV7-9 combines with J gene TRBJ1-4, with D possibly being TRBD1 (5 bases). V was cut by 5 bases and J by 0 bases, with 19 bases left in between. The CDR3 is 18 amino acids. Germline lookup yields CDR1 SEHNR and CDR2 FQNEAQ (reference sequence). The chain's CDR3 is CASSAPFGGVTTNEKLFF. The DNA for the CDR3 is TGTGCCAGCAGCGCGCCGTTTGGGGGGGTGACAACTAATGAAAAACTGTTTTTT. The complete variable domain, with remaining parts taken from reference TRBV7-9 and TRBJ1-4, reads DTGVSQNPRHKITKRGQNVTFRCDPISEHNRLYWYRQTLGQGPEFLTYFQNEAQLEKSRLLSDRFSAERPKGSFSTLEIQRTEQGDSAMYLCASSAPFGGVTTNEKLFFGSGTQLSVL.

V is TRBV23-1 and J is TRBJ1-4; 8 positions agree with TRBD1. TRBV23-1 is an open reading frame, and its role is uncertain. V lost 3 bases and J lost 7; bases outside the gene matches: 10. This CDR3 has 16 amino acids. The CDR3 protein is CASSQNPTGGCEKLFF. CDR3 coding DNA: TGCGCCAGCAGTCAGAACCCTACAGGGGGATGTGAAAAACTGTTTTTT.

The J gene is TRBJ1-1, the V gene TRBV4-1, with 9 bases fitting TRBD1. Unmatched junction bases numbered 4, after V lost 5 bases and J lost 3 bases. The CDR3 extends over 14 amino acids. Germline V lookup: CDR1 MGHRA, CDR2 YSYEKL. CDR3 in DNA: TGCGCCAGCAGCGTACAGGGGGCGCACACTGAAGCTTTCTTT. This encodes CASSVQGAHTEAFF.

This clone came up once. This sequence joins TRBV6-1 and TRBJ1-6; 7 bases agree with TRBD1. The CDR3 runs 15 residues. After removal of 2 bases from V and 6 bases from J, the junction contained 4 bases not matched to a gene. Germline V gene sequence: CDR1 MNHNS, CDR2 SASEGT. CDR3 region: CASSENRGSNSPLHF. CDR3 DNA: TGTGCCAGCAGTGAAAACAGGGGCTCTAATTCACCCCTCCACTTT.

V gene TRBV5-6 combines with J gene TRBJ2-7; 7 bases align to TRBD2. Losses at the gene ends were 1 base for V and 8 bases for J; bases not matched to a gene: 15. CDR1 and CDR2 (germline): SGHDT, YYEEEE. CDR3 length: 16 amino acids. The DNA of the CDR3 is TGTGCCAGCAGCTTGAAACGGGATCGGGGGGTTAAAAAGCAGTACTTC. Its protein product is CASSLKRDRGVKKQYF. Combining the CDR3 with reference TRBV5-6 and TRBJ2-7 gives the whole variable domain DAGVTQSPTHLIKTRGQQVTLRCSPKSGHDTVSWYQQALGQGPQFIFQYYEEEERQRGNFPDRFSGHQFPNYSSELNVNALLLGDSALYLCASSLKRDRGVKKQYFGPGTRLTVT.

The rearrangement links TRBV9 to TRBJ1-2; TRBD1 matches at 11 bases. This CDR3 is built from 14 residues. Germline trimming cut 3 bases from V and 7 bases from J; bases unmatched to any gene: 5. Looked up from germline, CDR1 is SGDLS and CDR2 is YYNGEE. The CDR3 sequence: CASSAGDRGFGYTF. In nucleotides, the CDR3 is TGTGCCAGCAGCGCAGGGGACAGGGGGTTTGGCTACACCTTC.

This chain connects TRBV12-3 or TRBV12-4 to TRBJ2-1; TRBD2 matches 12 bases. V was clipped by 6 bases and J by 14 bases; unmatched bases: 2. The CDR3 consists of 11 residues. CDR3 amino acids: CASSGLAGKFF. CDR3 sequence (DNA): TGTGCCAGCAGCGGACTAGCGGGGAAGTTCTTC.

This sequence joins TRBV4-3 and TRBJ2-6, with D perhaps TRBD2 (5 bases). Trimming stripped 4 bases from V and 4 bases from J, with 5 bases between. The V gene's germline CDR1 is LGHNA and CDR2 YSLEER. The CDR3 runs to 13 residues. CDR3 bases: TGCGCCAGCAGCCGGAGGGGGGCCAACGTCCTGACTTTC. Encoded protein: CASSRRGANVLTF.

V gene TRBV15 combines with J gene TRBJ1-5; no reliable D call. Germline loops: CDR1 LNHNV, CDR2 YYDKDF (reference sequence). Trimming cost V 0 bases and J 6 bases, with 12 bases left between them. The CDR3 runs 15 residues. The CDR3 here is CATSRDYGLGQPQHF. As DNA, the CDR3 is TGTGCCACCAGCAGAGATTACGGGTTGGGTCAGCCCCAGCATTTT.

This clone occurred a few times. The chain has TRBV12-5 and TRBJ1-1; the D gene is possibly TRBD1 (5 bases). The CDR3 runs to 13 residues. The V end was cut by 0 bases, the J end by 10 bases, with 12 bases between. Germline V gene sequence: CDR1 LGHNT, CDR2 FRNRAP. CDR3 amino acids: CASGLVGGWGAFF. CDR3 sequence (DNA): TGTGCTAGTGGTTTGGTCGGGGGATGGGGAGCTTTCTTT.

This chain connects TRBV10-3 to TRBJ1-1; possible D gene TRBD1, 5 bases. This CDR3 has 15 amino acids. The germline gives CDR1 ENHRY, CDR2 SYGVKD. V was clipped by 8 bases and J by 4 bases, with 20 bases between them. The CDR3 is CAISTGGGSVTEAFF. The CDR3 DNA sequence: TGTGCCATCTCGACCGGTGGGGGGTCCGTCACTGAAGCTTTCTTT.

The J gene is TRBJ1-1, the V gene TRBV6-1, with 7 nucleotides matching TRBD1. Germline CDR1 is MNHNS and CDR2 is SASEGT. Trimming removed 0 bases from V and 5 bases from J; junction bases left unmatched: 9. The CDR3 totals 16 residues. In nucleotides, the CDR3 is TGTGCCAGCAGTGAAGCAACCGACAGGGTAGGGACTGAAGCTTTCTTT. This translates into CASSEATDRVGTEAFF.

The chain is built from TRBV12-5 and TRBJ1-1; TRBD1 is a possible D gene (5 bases). V gave up 6 bases and J gave up 3 bases, with 20 bases separating them. This CDR3 comprises 16 residues. CDR1 and CDR2 (germline): LGHNT, FRNRAP. DNA for the CDR3: TGTGCTAGTGGCAGGAACCGGGCAGGGTACGACACTGAAGCTTTCTTT. Its protein is CASGRNRAGYDTEAFF.

There are a few counts of this clone. The V gene is TRBV6-4, the J gene TRBJ2-2; 8 nucleotides match TRBD1. Germline assignment: CDR1 MRHNA and CDR2 SNTAGT. This CDR3 spans 13 amino acids. Trimming cost V 5 bases and J 5 bases; bases outside gene matches: 1. The CDR3 DNA follows: TGTGCCAGCAGTCGGACAGGGACCGGGGAGCTGTTTTTT. It specifies CASSRTGTGELFF.

The chain carries TRBV3-1 (or the pseudogene TRBV3-2) and TRBJ1-6; TRBD1 might be the D (5 bases). Deletions cut 4 bases from V and 8 bases from J, with 12 bases between. Germline values: CDR1 LGHDT, CDR2 YNNKEL (reference sequence). This CDR3 has 14 amino acids. The CDR3 protein is CASSPRRGDSPLHF. CDR3 in DNA: TGTGCCAGCAGCCCACGACGGGGGGATTCACCCCTCCACTTT.

The rearrangement uses TRBV6-2 or TRBV6-3 and TRBJ1-1; 7 bases match TRBD1. CDR3 size: 15 residues. Germline lookup yields CDR1 MNHEY and CDR2 SVGEGT. The trim removed 2 bases at V and 6 bases at J, leaving 9 bases unmatched. As DNA, the CDR3 is TGTGCCAGCAGTTACGGGACAGAATTAGGGGCTGAAGCTTTCTTT. It yields the protein CASSYGTELGAEAFF.

There are a few counts of this clone. This chain's CDR3 is CASSEASSTYNEQFF. CDR3 nucleotide sequence: TGTGCCAGCAGTGAAGCTAGCAGTACCTACAATGAGCAGTTCTTC. The J gene is TRBJ2-1, the V gene TRBV6-1; D uncertain. Germline V gives CDR1 MNHNS, CDR2 SASEGT. Trimming stripped 0 bases from V and 2 bases from J, with 8 bases between. The length of the CDR3 is 15 residues.

This clone has a handful of counts. The chain joins TRBV6-2 or TRBV6-3 to TRBJ1-6, with 9 positions matching TRBD1. The V segment lost 6 bases and the J segment 7 bases; nucleotides outside the gene matches: 4. CDR1 is MNHEY and CDR2 is SVGEGT in the germline V gene. The CDR3 length is 14 residues. The CDR3 DNA is TGTGCCAGCAGCGTTGGACAGGGGAATTCACCCCTCCACTTT. Translation gives CASSVGQGNSPLHF.

The chain couples TRBV5-4 to TRBJ2-5; TRBD2 agrees at 16 bases. CDR1 and CDR2 (germline): SGHNT, YYREEE (reference sequence). CDR3 length: 17 amino acids. V trimming: 4 bases; J trimming: 1 base; junction bases outside the gene matches: 4. The DNA for the CDR3 is TGTGCCAGCAGCCCCGGGACTAGCGGGGGGGTCCAAGAGACCCAGTACTTC. It yields the protein CASSPGTSGGVQETQYF.